This T cell receptor (beta chain) was documented in a study of vaccination effects on CD4 cells after COVID-19. Profiling relied on immunoSEQ multiplex PCR, and the TCRdb table lists in-frame clones only, not all of them. Altogether under 45,000 clones are present, roughly 70% being singletons, with the ten largest covering roughly 25%. A remark on this clone: Its antigen is as yet unknown.

Germline assignment: CDR1 MDHEN and CDR2 SYDVKM. V shed 6 bases and J shed 8 bases, with 22 bases lying between them. The CDR3 contains 15 residues. Expansion of antigen-specific CD4+ T cells with viral peptide pools was carried out by the ViraFEST assay before sequencing. Isolation of CD4+ T cells took place after ten to eleven days of culture. None of these healthy vaccinees had been infected with SARS-CoV-2 before vaccination. It was on days 3 and 7 that half the medium was replaced with IL-2 medium. J is TRBJ1-1 and V is TRBV28, with D uncertain. Specimen: CD4+ T cells from PBMCs cultured with HCoV-OC43 spike peptides, collected before COVID-19 vaccination. Regarding subset: HCoV-OC43 spike overlapping peptide pool stimulation. The receptor comes from a human donor who received a COVID-19 vaccine. CDR3 sequence (DNA): TGTGCCAGCAGCCTCAACCCAAACGGCAGAACAGAAGCTTTCTTT. This sequence encodes CASSLNPNGRTEAFF.